A selection of T cell receptor beta chains follows, all from one sample in a study of CD8 T cells in Susac syndrome. MiXCR, run by TCRdb on the immunoSEQ multiplex PCR reads, gives a single entry per CDR3 protein. Among roughly 150,000 distinct CDR3 sequences listed, about 94% were seen once. The specimen sequenced was CD8+ T cells from PBMCs. The source is a human donor with multiple sclerosis. CDR3s include the opening cysteine and the closing phenylalanine or tryptophan. The D gene is left open where the match is weak. Some rows mark clone size as missing; the rest say once, few, many or name a class of expanded clone.

D gene: TRBD2; clone size: .; CDR3 length: 15; J gene: TRBJ2-1; V gene: TRBV12-3/TRBV12-4; CDR3 DNA: TGTGCCAGCAGTTTACCCGGGGGGTTATACAATGAGCAGTTCTTC; CDR3 protein: CASSLPGGLYNEQFF
D gene: .; clone size: .; CDR3 length: 15; J gene: TRBJ1-1; V gene: TRBV29-1; CDR3 DNA: TGCAGCGTTGAAGATCGGAAGGCGAAATACACTGAAGCTTTCTTT; CDR3 protein: CSVEDRKAKYTEAFF
D gene: TRBD1; clone size: .; CDR3 length: 16; J gene: TRBJ1-6; V gene: TRBV20-1; CDR3 DNA: TGCAGTGCTCCTCCCGGTCGGGGGACAGGAAATTCACCCCTCCACTTT; CDR3 protein: CSAPPGRGTGNSPLHF
D gene: TRBD1; clone size: once; CDR3 length: 18; J gene: TRBJ2-2; V gene: TRBV4-2; CDR3 DNA: TGTGCCAGCAGCCAAGAGACAGGGACGCGTGGTCGCACCGGGGAGCTGTTTTTT; CDR3 protein: CASSQETGTRGRTGELFF
D gene: .; clone size: .; CDR3 length: 13; J gene: TRBJ1-6; V gene: TRBV30; CDR3 DNA: TGTGCCTGGCAGGAAACCTATAATTCACCCCTCCACTTT; CDR3 protein: CAWQETYNSPLHF
D gene: .; clone size: .; CDR3 length: 15; J gene: TRBJ2-7; V gene: TRBV2; CDR3 DNA: TGTGCCAGCAGCGTACTCGGCAGGGTGGGTGACGAGCAGTACTTC; CDR3 protein: CASSVLGRVGDEQYF
D gene: TRBD1; clone size: .; CDR3 length: 15; J gene: TRBJ1-5; V gene: TRBV30; CDR3 DNA: TGTGCCTGGAGTCAACAGGGGCTCGGCAATCAGCCCCAGCATTTT; CDR3 protein: CAWSQQGLGNQPQHF
D gene: TRBD2; clone size: .; CDR3 length: 16; J gene: TRBJ2-3; V gene: TRBV27; CDR3 DNA: TGTGCCAGCAGTCCCTCCCTAGCGGGGAGGCAGGATACGCAGTATTTT; CDR3 protein: CASSPSLAGRQDTQYF
D gene: .; clone size: .; CDR3 length: 14; J gene: TRBJ2-7; V gene: TRBV9; CDR3 DNA: TGTGCCAGCAGCATAGGAGGCAGCTCCTACGAGCAGTACTTC; CDR3 protein: CASSIGGSSYEQYF
D gene: .; clone size: .; CDR3 length: 16; J gene: TRBJ2-7; V gene: TRBV7-9; CDR3 DNA: TGTGCCAGCAGCTTAGCAGGTCAGGGACCCTACTACGAGCAGTACTTC; CDR3 protein: CASSLAGQGPYYEQYF
D gene: .; clone size: .; CDR3 length: 15; J gene: TRBJ1-5; V gene: TRBV9; CDR3 DNA: TGTGCCAGCAGCCGAGCTACAGGGATAAATCAGCCCCAGCATTTT; CDR3 protein: CASSRATGINQPQHF
D gene: .; clone size: .; CDR3 length: 12; J gene: TRBJ1-3; V gene: TRBV30; CDR3 DNA: TGTGCCTGGGGGGCCCCTGGAAACACCATATATTTT; CDR3 protein: CAWGAPGNTIYF
D gene: .; clone size: .; CDR3 length: 15; J gene: TRBJ1-2; V gene: TRBV24-1; CDR3 DNA: TGTGCCACCAGTGGGGAAGGACAGTTTTTCTATGGCTACACCTTC; CDR3 protein: CATSGEGQFFYGYTF
D gene: .; clone size: .; CDR3 length: 15; J gene: TRBJ2-7; V gene: TRBV2; CDR3 DNA: TGTGCCAGCGGGACCGGGACGGAATTTGCCTACGAGCAGTACTTC; CDR3 protein: CASGTGTEFAYEQYF
D gene: TRBD2; clone size: once; CDR3 length: 14; J gene: TRBJ2-7; V gene: TRBV27; CDR3 DNA: TGTGCCAGCAGTATACTAGCGGGGGCGTACGAGCAGTACTTC; CDR3 protein: CASSILAGAYEQYF
D gene: TRBD1; clone size: .; CDR3 length: 17; J gene: TRBJ2-1; V gene: TRBV4-1; CDR3 DNA: TGCGCCAGCAGCCAAGACCGACAGGGTATGGGGTACAATGAGCAGTTCTTC; CDR3 protein: CASSQDRQGMGYNEQFF